These 25 T cell receptor beta chains were sequenced from one sample in a study of blood T cell repertoires in COVID-19. Measured with immunoSEQ multiplex PCR; TCRdb has only the in-frame clones, and not every one. This table holds a few hundred thousand clones, 87% found once. The specimen was peripheral blood. These receptors were obtained from a woman in her forties or fifties who had recovered from COVID-19.

The chain is built from TRBV2 and TRBJ2-3; the match to TRBD2 covers 11 bases. This CDR3 has 16 amino acids. Looked up from germline, CDR1 is SNHLY and CDR2 is FYNNEI. Trimming cost V 6 bases and J 5 bases; bases outside gene matches: 10. The CDR3 spells CASRTLAGGVGDTQYF. As DNA, the CDR3 is TGTGCCAGCAGGACATTAGCGGGGGGGGTCGGAGATACGCAGTATTTT.

The table lists this clone with a count of one. The genes are TRBV2 and TRBJ2-7; tentatively, D is TRBD1 (5 bases). Trimming took off 10 bases at V and 4 bases at J, with 17 bases between the two ends. CDR1 is SNHLY, CDR2 FYNNEI, per germline. The CDR3 runs to 13 residues. The CDR3 is CATSADRIYEQYF. The CDR3 nucleotides read TGTGCCACCAGCGCCGACAGAATTTACGAGCAGTACTTC.

The table lists this clone with a few counts. The chain joins TRBV6-1 to TRBJ1-5; D unresolved. Germline-derived CDR1 and CDR2 are MNHNS and SASEGT. CDR3 size: 16 residues. V shed 0 bases and J shed 0 bases, with 9 bases lying between them. The CDR3 loop is CASSEAGWYSNQPQHF. CDR3 nucleotides: TGTGCCAGCAGTGAAGCCGGTTGGTATAGCAATCAGCCCCAGCATTTT.

V and J are TRBV19 and TRBJ1-2; the match to TRBD1 covers 9 bases. The CDR3 loop spans 14 amino acids. Germline V gene sequence: CDR1 LNHDA, CDR2 SQIVND (reference sequence). Unmatched junction bases numbered 8, after V lost 7 bases and J lost 5 bases. The CDR3 coding sequence is TGTGCCAGTACCGCTCTGGGACAGGGTTATGGCTACACCTTC. Translating it yields CASTALGQGYGYTF.

V is TRBV30 and J is TRBJ1-2; 7 bases agree with TRBD1. The CDR3 covers 14 residues. V was pared by 2 bases and J by 7 bases, with 10 bases of the junction left unmatched. Germline lookup yields CDR1 GTSNPN and CDR2 SVGIG (reference sequence). The CDR3 loop reads CAWSIKQGISGYTF. DNA for the CDR3: TGTGCCTGGAGTATTAAACAGGGGATAAGTGGCTACACCTTC. The whole variable domain, remainder taken from reference TRBV30 and TRBJ1-2, is SQTIHQWPATLVQPVGSPLSLECTVEGTSNPNLYWYRQAAGRGLQLLFYSVGIGQISSEVPQNLSASRPQDRQFILSSKKLLLSDSGFYLCAWSIKQGISGYTFGSGTRLTVV.

The chain links TRBV29-1 to TRBJ2-3; TRBD1 agrees at 10 bases. Germline V gene lookup returns CDR1 SQVTM and CDR2 ANQGSEA. The CDR3 contains 12 residues. V lost 6 bases to trimming and J lost 9 bases; unmatched junction nucleotides: 6. The chain's CDR3 is CSVRDRGLTQYF. CDR3 nucleotides: TGCAGCGTGAGGGACAGGGGACTAACGCAGTATTTT.

CDR3 amino acids: CASVGTGVFYGYTF. DNA for the CDR3: TGTGCCAGTGTTGGGACAGGGGTTTTCTATGGCTACACCTTC. The V gene is TRBV19, the J gene TRBJ1-2; TRBD1 matches 10 bases. This CDR3 contains 14 residues. Germline lookup yields CDR1 LNHDA and CDR2 SQIVND (reference sequence). Unmatched junction bases numbered 7, after V lost 8 bases and J lost 4 bases.

The chain recombines TRBV7-6 with TRBJ2-6, with a weak D call TRBD2 (6 bases). Trimming took off 5 bases at V and 1 base at J, with 18 bases between the two ends. CDR1 and CDR2 (germline): SGHVS, FNYEAQ. There are 18 residues in the CDR3. The CDR3 DNA follows: TGTGCCAGCAGCCCGATAGGGACTGGTATTTCTGGGGCCAACGTCCTGACTTTC. It translates to CASSPIGTGISGANVLTF.

The V gene is TRBV24-1, the J gene TRBJ2-3; 10 bases map to TRBD2. The CDR3 spans 17 residues. V gave up 2 bases and J gave up 3 bases; unmatched junction bases: 7. Germline-derived CDR1 and CDR2 are KGHDR and SFDVKD. CDR3 bases: TGTGCCACCAGTGATTACCAGCGGGGGGGCTCAACAGATACGCAGTATTTT. It specifies CATSDYQRGGSTDTQYF.

The chain links TRBV30 to TRBJ2-5; no clear D gene. From germline, CDR1 is GTSNPN and CDR2 SVGIG (reference sequence). The CDR3 is made up of 15 amino acids. Trimming removed 4 bases from V and 2 bases from J, with 17 bases in between. CDR3 in DNA: TGTGCCTGGACCAACAACGGAGCTCCACAAGAGACCCAGTACTTC. Amino acids: CAWTNNGAPQETQYF.

The rearrangement joins TRBV19 to TRBJ2-2; TRBD1 aligns across 9 bases. After removal of 6 bases from V and 4 bases from J, the junction contained 0 bases not matched to a gene. In germline, CDR1 is LNHDA, CDR2 SQIVND (reference sequence). The CDR3 loop spans 13 amino acids. DNA for the CDR3: TGTGCCAGTAGGACAGGGGGCACCGGGGAGCTGTTTTTT. Its translation is CASRTGGTGELFF.

This sequence joins TRBV19 and TRBJ1-1; D might be TRBD1 (5 bases). V was trimmed by 7 bases and J by 0 bases, leaving 15 bases between them. This CDR3 has 15 amino acids. Looked up from germline, CDR1 is LNHDA and CDR2 is SQIVND (reference sequence). DNA of the CDR3: TGTGCCAGTACGGCAGGGCACGCGCTGAACACTGAAGCTTTCTTT. This gives the protein CASTAGHALNTEAFF.

The chain links TRBV16 to TRBJ2-5; D unclear. This CDR3 has 13 residues. Germline V gene lookup returns CDR1 KGHSY and CDR2 FQNENV. V lost 3 bases to trimming and J lost 0 bases, with 5 bases between them. CDR3: CASSQRYQETQYF. The CDR3 DNA sequence: TGTGCCAGCAGCCAGCGGTACCAAGAGACCCAGTACTTC.

The chain has TRBV30 and TRBJ1-6, with no clear D. The CDR3 consists of 13 residues. Between the trimmed V and J ends, which lost 2 bases and 9 bases, there was a span of 11 bases. CDR1 and CDR2 (germline): GTSNPN, SVGIG (reference sequence). The chain's CDR3 is CAWSLGSGSPLHF. DNA of the CDR3: TGTGCCTGGAGTTTGGGAAGCGGTTCACCCCTCCACTTT.

This chain uses TRBV11-3 with TRBJ2-5, with 9 bases aligning to TRBD2. The CDR3 has 15 residues. Germline-derived CDR1 and CDR2 are SGHNT and YENEEA. Germline trimming cut 3 bases from V and 5 bases from J; bases unmatched to any gene: 7. The CDR3 DNA is TGTGCCAGCAGCTTTGGCGGGGGGGCCGATGAGACCCAGTACTTC. Amino acid sequence: CASSFGGGADETQYF.

The genes are TRBV5-6 and TRBJ2-7, with 13 bases fitting TRBD2. The CDR3 runs 18 residues. Losses at the gene ends were 4 bases for V and 0 bases for J; bases not matched to a gene: 10. The germline V gene encodes CDR1 SGHDT and CDR2 YYEEEE. Here the CDR3 reads CASSERPGLAGYSYEQYF. The CDR3 DNA reads as TGTGCCAGCAGCGAGAGACCGGGACTAGCGGGGTACTCCTACGAGCAGTACTTC.

V is TRBV6-5 and J is TRBJ2-7; 14 bases line up with TRBD2. The J segment lost 7 bases and the V segment lost 6 bases, leaving 5 bases of the junction unmatched. The CDR3 contains 14 residues. Looked up from germline, CDR1 is MNHEY and CDR2 is SVGAGI. The CDR3 protein is CASRRLAGGEEQYF. CDR3 nucleotide sequence: TGTGCCAGCAGACGACTAGCGGGAGGGGAAGAGCAGTACTTC.

The gene calls are TRBV5-8 and TRBJ2-3; D may be TRBD2 (6 bases). CDR3 length: 16 amino acids. V lost 3 bases, J lost 6 bases, and 20 bases lay in between. Germline-derived CDR1 and CDR2 are SGHTS and YDEGEE. The CDR3 sequence is CASSWDSGLQADTQYF. The CDR3 coding sequence is TGTGCCAGCAGCTGGGACTCGGGACTTCAGGCGGATACGCAGTATTTT.

This sequence joins TRBV29-1 and TRBJ2-3; tentatively, D is TRBD2 (6 bases). The CDR3 is 12 amino acids. Germline V gives CDR1 SQVTM, CDR2 ANQGSEA. V lost 5 bases to trimming and J lost 4 bases, with 10 bases between them. The CDR3 protein is CSVSGVADTQYF. The CDR3 DNA is TGCAGCGTTTCGGGGGTGGCAGATACGCAGTATTTT.

The gene calls are TRBV29-1 and TRBJ1-1; D is possibly TRBD1 (6 bases). The germline V gene encodes CDR1 SQVTM and CDR2 ANQGSEA. The V end lost 7 bases, the J end lost 4 bases, and 16 bases lay between the germline ends. This CDR3 contains 13 residues. CDR3 coding DNA: TGCAGCGCCGGACAGATAACGGGCACTGAAGCTTTCTTT. Translated: CSAGQITGTEAFF.

This clone showed up just a few times. This sequence joins TRBV5-5 and TRBJ2-4, with D perhaps matching TRBD2 (5 bases). This CDR3 comprises 17 residues. V lost 4 bases to trimming and J lost 0 bases, with 17 bases between them. Per germline, CDR1 SGHKS and CDR2 YYEKEE (reference sequence). CDR3 DNA sequence: TGTGCCAGCAGCGTGGAGGCACAGACCCTAGCCAAAAACATTCAGTACTTC. This gives the protein CASSVEAQTLAKNIQYF.

The CDR3 loop reads CATSAGQGYEQYF. The CDR3 DNA reads as TGTGCCACCAGTGCGGGACAGGGGTACGAGCAGTACTTC. This sequence joins TRBV15 and TRBJ2-7; TRBD1 aligns across 10 bases. This CDR3 is 13 amino acids long. Trimming removed 6 bases from V and 4 bases from J; junction bases left unmatched: 3. Germline CDR1 is LNHNV and CDR2 is YYDKDF (reference sequence).

This sequence joins TRBV29-1 and TRBJ1-2, with D tentatively TRBD1 (6 bases). The V end was cut by 3 bases, the J end by 6 bases, with 11 bases between. The CDR3 is made up of 12 amino acids. Germline V gene lookup returns CDR1 SQVTM and CDR2 ANQGSEA. The CDR3 DNA reads TGCAGCGTTGACGGGGGGGCACATGGCTACACCTTC. The encoded protein is CSVDGGAHGYTF.

The J gene is TRBJ1-2, the V gene TRBV20-1; 7 bases align to TRBD1. J was trimmed by 8 bases and V by 3 bases; bases with no gene match: 15. The CDR3 contains 15 residues. Looked up from germline, CDR1 is DFQATT and CDR2 is SNEGSKA (reference sequence). In nucleotides, the CDR3 is TGCAGTGCTAGTAAGGGACAGTCCAGAATTCACGGCTACACCTTC. Protein sequence: CSASKGQSRIHGYTF.

This clone was picked up one time. V is TRBV18 and J is TRBJ2-1, with 7 bases identical to TRBD1. The ends lost 5 bases at V and 4 bases at J; junction bases unmatched: 5. Germline CDR1 reads KGHSH; CDR2 reads LQKENI. The CDR3 runs 14 residues. CDR3 loop: CASSNGTVYNEQFF. The CDR3 DNA is TGTGCCAGCTCAAACGGGACAGTATACAATGAGCAGTTCTTC.